This TCR beta chain was retrieved from a study of cytomegalovirus exposure and HLA in healthy donors. The V end lost 0 bases, the J end lost 11 bases, and 7 bases lay between the germline ends. CDR3 size: 11 residues. Germline values: CDR1 SGHDN, CDR2 FVKESK. Study-level findings and limits: In a later analysis, donors in an Asian-associated ancestry cluster reportedly had fewer N-insertions in productive TCRs than the cohort mean. In vitro testing confirmed a few CMV-associated chains as specific for CMV antigens. Segments of the TCR beta V type were, in most cases, productive about 87% or about 30% of the time in an earlier analysis.

The PCR employed 60 Vbeta primers together with 13 Jbeta primers. Clones were sequenced by immunoSEQ multiplex PCR, and TCRdb holds only the in-frame ones, with some missing. The repertoire has approximately 100,000 clones, 70% to 80% of them found once; the top ten carry 2.5% to 3.5%. This clone was counted a single time. Its antigen is still unknown. The sample taken for sequencing was PBMCs. The TCR originated in a female donor in good health and CMV-seronegative. This chain connects TRBV14 to TRBJ1-1; the D is unclear. CDR3 in DNA: TGTGCCAGCAGCCAAGAATCGAGGGCTTTCTTT. Translating it yields CASSQESRAFF. Full variable domain (remainder filled in from reference TRBV14 and TRBJ1-1): EAGVTQFPSHSVIEKGQTVTLRCDPISGHDNLYWYRRVMGKEIKFLLHFVKESKQDESGMPNNRFLAERTGGTYSTLKVQPAELEDSGVYFCASSQESRAFFGQGTRLTVV.